Sequencing of this TCR beta chain was carried out in a study of blood T cells in healthy people across ages (dated by TCRdb to 2013 to 2016). Concerning the study at large: In model experiments, roughly one uniquely barcoded TCR beta cDNA molecule per two T cells was captured by template switching. Four age groups were formed from the donors: young (average roughly 16 years), middle-aged (approximately 39), aged (over 55) and long-lived (around 82). To avoid experimental bias, donors of different ages were distributed randomly across sequencing lanes. Age-related changes in TCR beta repertoire diversity were measured in the study by deep sequencing normalized with unique cDNA molecular identifiers. Two additional independent replicas of 1 million unique cDNA reads from the same blood draw were analyzed for two donors (one aged 18 to 30 and one aged 80 or older).

Broader findings and caveats from the paper: Because the CMV infection status of the donors was unknown, age-related changes in expanded clonotypes may potentially have been confounded. Estimates of total diversity from one million sequenced T cells were regarded as lower bounds and underestimates. Conclusive comparison of naive and antigen-experienced compartments was prevented by the profiling of bulk unsorted PBMCs. Observed TCR beta diversity correlated strongly with the percentage of naive T cells measured by flow cytometry. Compared with the aged group, the long-lived group had more naive CD4+ T cells, fewer expanded clones and increased TCR diversity, suggesting age selection. As age increased, observed TCR beta diversity per million T cells dropped in a roughly linear way, and a significant reduction was already evident by age 40.

The approximately 39 donors, aged roughly 6 to 90 years, were systemically healthy Caucasian individuals from Russia. Each donor gave roughly 11 milliliters of peripheral blood, drawn into EDTA-treated Vacutainer tubes. Ficoll-Paque density-gradient centrifugation was used to isolate PBMCs, with at least 6 million per sample. Trizol reagent was used to extract total RNA from the PBMCs, yielding at least 6 micrograms per sample. For every donor, an aliquot of PBMCs went through flow cytometry to measure the percentages of naive CD45RAhigh/CD27high T cells. Unmatched junction bases come to 1, with V trimmed by 2 bases and J by 5 bases. From its cysteine to its phenylalanine, the CDR3 spans 14 amino acids. Only the CDR3 portion is preserved as DNA: 42 bases, with reading frame beginning at the first base. According to the germline V gene, CDR1 reads LGHNA and CDR2 reads YSLEER. Library preparation was by 5' RACE. The sequencer was an Illumina HiSeq 2500. A second roughly 7 to 11 cycle PCR used a sample-barcoded 5' primer and a J-beta primer mix. A template-switch 5' adaptor carrying 12 random nucleotides introduced a unique molecular identifier onto each TCR beta cDNA molecule. Each sample yielded at least 2.5 million CDR3-containing paired-end reads. The Mint cDNA synthesis kit, primed by a TRBC-specific oligonucleotide, was used to synthesize first-strand cDNA from all RNA. All cDNA was treated with uracil-DNA glycosylase and then went through a first 18-cycle PCR with the universal primers M1SS and BC2_uni_R. Regarding the original processing steps: Each sample was normalized by randomly selecting 1 million high-quality reads, each carrying a distinct molecular identifier. Instead of being binned into consensus sequences, reads with shared molecular identifiers were discarded. CDR3 identification, clonotype clustering and error correction used MiTCR with a Q25 quality threshold and the strictest error-elimination algorithm. A nonparametric unseen species model using Euler transformation provided a lower-bound estimate of total TCR beta diversity. Through fastp at Q25 and MiXCR, TCRdb rebuilt clones from the public reads, retaining in-frame beta chains. Identical CDR3 proteins give one entry, which carries the most common genes and DNA. In this record, the V and J calls reflect TCRdb's handling and not the investigators' own analysis. A total of 540,000 or so distinct CDR3 sequences appear in this sample, roughly 28% of them only once. The ten largest clones capture around 20% of the sample.

This clonotype came up a few times. Its binding antigen is unknown. Base qualities are not at hand, and no much larger clone is one base apart. This TCR was sampled from a woman in her seventies in good health. Sequenced input: blood. The sequence is built from TRBV4-3 and TRBJ1-5; 9 middle bases align to TRBD1. The CDR3 in this case is CASSQRTGDQPQHF. The DNA sequence reads TGCGCCAGCAGCCAAAGGACAGGGGATCAGCCCCAGCATTTT.